These T cell receptor beta chains were read from a single sample in a study of T cell repertoires in cytomegalovirus infection. Each CDR3 protein is one row after TCRdb ran MiXCR on the reads. The sample has approximately 990,000 distinct CDR3 sequences; 25% to 40% are singletons. These receptors lack a known antigen. Here the sequenced sample was cultured CD8+ T cells from PBMCs, taken from culture after CMV antigen stimulation. These receptors were taken from a human donor in good health (CMV status not recorded). Some clones in this sample may be carry-over from other donors' samples. Each CDR3 is given with its conserved first and last residue. A D gene is named only where the DNA matches it firmly. The size of a clone is reported for some rows only, either as once, few or many, or as a class for expanded clones.

TRBJ1-2 | . | . | TRBV9 | CASFGGLTYGYTF | TGTGCCAGTTTCGGGGGGCTGACTTATGGCTACACCTTC
TRBJ2-7 | TRBD1 | . | TRBV9 | CASSVGDRVSYEQYF | TGTGCCAGCAGCGTAGGGGACAGGGTGTCCTACGAGCAGTACTTC
TRBJ2-7 | TRBD1 | . | TRBV12-3/TRBV12-4 | CASSLEGWTGDEQYF | TGTGCCAGCAGTTTAGAGGGGTGGACAGGGGATGAGCAGTACTTC
TRBJ2-1 | TRBD1 | few | TRBV7-9 | CASSDIRDREYNEQFF | TGTGCCAGCTCTGACATCCGGGACAGGGAGTACAATGAGCAGTTCTTC
TRBJ2-3 | TRBD1 | . | TRBV6-2/TRBV6-3 | CASSDPGQGQDTQYF | TGTGCCAGCAGTGATCCGGGACAGGGGCAAGATACGCAGTATTTT
TRBJ1-5 | . | . | TRBV6-2/TRBV6-3 | CASRAPSFGEYSNQPQHF | TGTGCCAGTCGGGCACCCTCGTTCGGGGAATATAGCAATCAGCCCCAGCATTTT
TRBJ1-2 | . | many | TRBV27 | CASSLTGIPSSYTF | TGTGCCAGCAGTTTGACGGGGATCCCGTCCAGCTACACCTTC
TRBJ2-7 | . | . | TRBV5-6 | CASSSGSREQYF | TGTGCCAGCAGCTCGGGTAGCCGGGAGCAGTACTTC
TRBJ2-1 | TRBD1 | many | TRBV12-3/TRBV12-4 | CASSEFGTGGENEQFF | TGTGCCAGCAGTGAATTTGGGACAGGGGGGGAAAATGAGCAGTTCTTC
TRBJ2-1 | . | many | TRBV24-1 | CATSDFRSSYNEQFF | TGTGCCACCAGTGATTTTAGGAGCTCCTACAATGAGCAGTTCTTC
TRBJ1-4 | . | . | TRBV28 | CASSRRGAREKLFF | TGTGCCAGCAGTAGACGGGGGGCCCGGGAAAAACTGTTTTTT
TRBJ2-5 | TRBD2 | . | TRBV27 | CASSSGTSLLRETQYF | TGTGCCAGCAGTTCCGGGACTAGCCTCCTCCGAGAGACCCAGTACTTC
TRBJ1-1 | . | . | TRBV4-3 | CASSQGVGTITVAFF | TGCGCCAGCAGCCAAGGGGTGGGAACAATCACGGTGGCTTTCTTT
TRBJ2-5 | TRBD2 | . | TRBV12-3/TRBV12-4 | CASSLLFGGAGETQYF | TGTGCCAGCAGTTTATTATTCGGGGGGGCCGGAGAGACCCAGTACTTC
TRBJ1-2 | TRBD1 | many | TRBV4-2 | CASSQDVAGGRGYTF | TGTGCCAGCAGCCAAGATGTGGCAGGGGGCCGTGGCTACACCTTC
TRBJ2-3 | . | few | TRBV15 | CATSRGRGVVGDTQYF | TGTGCCACCAGCAGAGGAAGGGGGGTCGTAGGAGATACGCAGTATTTT
TRBJ2-1 | . | many | TRBV6-1 | CASSYRGGNDNEQFF | TGTGCCAGCAGTTATAGGGGGGGCAACGACAATGAGCAGTTCTTC
TRBJ2-5 | TRBD2 | once | TRBV7-8 | CASSTLPGGGPQETQYF | TGTGCCAGCAGCACCCTTCCGGGCGGGGGGCCACAAGAGACCCAGTACTTC
TRBJ2-1 | TRBD1 | . | TRBV27 | CASSFLGTGVGDEQFF | TGTGCCAGCAGTTTCCTCGGGACAGGGGTCGGGGATGAGCAGTTCTTC
TRBJ2-2 | TRBD1 | . | TRBV7-8 | CASSSPSGTGSNTGELFF | TGTGCCAGCAGCTCCCCCTCCGGGACAGGCTCTAACACCGGGGAGCTGTTTTTT
TRBJ2-3 | TRBD2 | many | TRBV7-6 | CASSLGGGADTQYF | TGTGCCAGCAGCTTAGGGGGGGGTGCAGATACGCAGTATTTT
TRBJ1-5 | . | few | TRBV5-1 | CASSLVGGHSNQPQHF | TGCGCCAGCAGCTTGGTGGGAGGGCATAGCAATCAGCCCCAGCATTTT